The sequence of this T cell receptor beta chain was determined in a study of PD-1 blockade in classical Hodgkin lymphoma. Across the whole study: Nivolumab was administered to patients intravenously at 3 mg/kg every 2 weeks. Study-level points and caveats: A significant rise in TCR diversity by C4D1 was seen for CD4+ but not CD8+ cells.

The CDR3 loop spans 15 amino acids. V trimming: 3 bases; J trimming: 1 base; junction bases outside the gene matches: 6. CDR1 SGHDT and CDR2 YYEEEE come from the germline V gene. Details on this clone: Its cognate antigen is unknown.

Produced via immunoSEQ multiplex PCR; TCRdb's table is partial and in-frame only. The table shows about 22,000 clones, with less than 75% occurring only once. Stated time point: cycle 4 day 1 (C4D1), after 6 weeks of nivolumab. With no exception, relapse followed autologous stem cell transplantation in all patients, and brentuximab vedotin exposure varied. Researchers used magnetic negative selection to pull out pure CD4+ T cells from thawed PBMCs. This clonotype originated in a human donor with classical Hodgkin lymphoma. Source: CD4+ T cells from blood, taken before the fourth cycle of nivolumab. J is TRBJ1-1 and V is TRBV5-6; 7 nucleotides line up with TRBD1. This CDR3 is CASSYPGGKNTEAFF. The CDR3 bases are TGTGCCAGCAGCTACCCAGGGGGTAAGAACACTGAAGCTTTCTTT.